These 5 T cell receptor beta chains originate from one sample sequenced in a study of T cell responses to AZD1222 COVID-19 vaccine. The method was immunoSEQ multiplex PCR; TCRdb's version includes in-frame clones alone and lacks a portion of them. The sample yields 130,000 or so clones, roughly 85% seen once. The sequences come from peripheral blood, collected 28 days after the second dose of the MenACWY control vaccine. All receptors come from an adult who received the MenACWY meningococcal vaccine as a control.

The chain uses TRBV6-6 and TRBJ1-2, with D maybe TRBD1 (5 bases). The CDR3 spans 14 residues. V was pared by 7 bases and J by 3 bases, with 15 bases between. Germline V gene data show CDR1 as MNHNY and CDR2 as SVGAGI (reference sequence). The DNA of the CDR3 is TGTGCCAGCACCCCTGAGGGGCTGGACTATGGCTACACCTTC. Protein product: CASTPEGLDYGYTF.

The chain couples TRBV10-3 to TRBJ2-2, with 8 bases identical to TRBD2. From germline, CDR1 is ENHRY and CDR2 SYGVKD. After removal of 4 bases from V and 6 bases from J, the junction contained 7 bases not matched to a gene. The CDR3 runs 15 residues. CDR3 in amino acids: CAISAAAGVSGELFF. The CDR3 DNA sequence: TGTGCCATCAGTGCAGCAGCGGGAGTATCCGGGGAGCTGTTTTTT.

The rearrangement links TRBV13 to TRBJ1-6, with 8 positions matching TRBD1. Germline CDR1 reads PRHDT; CDR2 reads FYEKMQ (reference sequence). The J segment lost 4 bases and the V segment lost 5 bases, leaving 10 bases of the junction unmatched. CDR3 length equals 17 residues. CDR3 in DNA: TGTGCCAGCAGCCTCGGGGTCAACAGGGGGTATAATTCACCCCTCCACTTT. Its protein product is CASSLGVNRGYNSPLHF.

This rearrangement joins TRBV5-1 to TRBJ1-2; no clear D. The CDR3 covers 14 residues. V gave up 0 bases and J gave up 2 bases, with 8 bases separating them. Germline loops: CDR1 SGHRS, CDR2 YFSETQ. The DNA for the CDR3 is TGCGCCAGCAGCTTGGTCTCCGGAAACTATGGCTACACCTTC. Amino acids: CASSLVSGNYGYTF.

The rearrangement joins TRBV6-2 or TRBV6-3 to TRBJ2-1; no reliable D call. The CDR3 totals 13 residues. Germline CDR1 MNHEY, CDR2 SVGEGT. Trimming left V 0 bases short and J 13 bases short, with 13 bases between. For the CDR3, the DNA is TGTGCCAGCAGTTACTCGGTCTCCCACCCCCAGTTCTTC. Protein product: CASSYSVSHPQFF.